One sample yielded the 15 T cell receptor beta chains listed below, sequenced in a study of cytomegalovirus exposure and HLA in healthy donors. Researchers ran the PCR with 60 Vbeta and 13 Jbeta primers. Repertoires were generated with immunoSEQ multiplex PCR, while TCRdb's copy carries only in-frame clones and drops some. The top ten hold under 7.5% of the sample, which has roughly 140,000 clones, about 78% seen once. The sequenced material came from PBMCs. These TCRs come from a man aged 40-49 years in good health and CMV-seropositive.

The gene calls are TRBV10-3 and TRBJ2-3, with 11 bases that match TRBD2. Per the germline V gene, CDR1 is ENHRY and CDR2 is SYGVKD. The CDR3 runs to 17 residues. V lost 6 bases, J lost 1 base, and 9 bases stayed unmatched. The CDR3 protein is CAISPASGGLGTDTQYF. Here the CDR3 DNA reads TGTGCCATCAGCCCGGCTAGCGGGGGGCTTGGCACAGATACGCAGTATTTT.

This clone was picked up a small number of times. V is TRBV10-3 and J is TRBJ2-3; D possibly corresponds to TRBD1 (5 bases). This CDR3 spans 16 amino acids. Trimming stripped 1 base from V and 3 bases from J, with 14 bases between. Looked up from germline, CDR1 is ENHRY and CDR2 is SYGVKD. The chain's CDR3 is CAISEFQTQGTDTQYF. The CDR3 region has the DNA TGTGCCATCAGTGAGTTCCAGACTCAGGGAACAGATACGCAGTATTTT.

In the case of this clone: Other DNA variants within this sample encode the same CDR3. The chain is built from TRBV30 and TRBJ2-7; D is perhaps TRBD1 (6 bases). The ends were cut back, 3 bases at V and 4 bases at J, with 16 bases in the middle. The CDR3 loop spans 14 amino acids. Germline CDR1 reads GTSNPN; CDR2 reads SVGIG (reference sequence). CDR3 protein: CAWRSRDTSYEQYF. The CDR3 bases are TGTGCCTGGAGAAGCCGGGACACAAGTTACGAGCAGTACTTC.

The CDR3 sequence: CASRTGTNYGYTF. For the CDR3, the DNA is TGTGCCAGCCGCACCGGGACTAACTATGGCTACACCTTC. The rearrangement links TRBV6-5 to TRBJ1-2; D not certain. In germline, CDR1 is MNHEY, CDR2 SVGAGI. This CDR3 is built from 13 residues. V lost 8 bases and J 0 bases, leaving 10 bases between the germline ends.

The V and J genes are TRBV6-5 and TRBJ1-5; 7 nucleotides agree with TRBD1. The V segment lost 4 bases and the J segment 5 bases; nucleotides outside the gene matches: 8. The CDR3 is 15 residues long. Germline V lookup: CDR1 MNHEY, CDR2 SVGAGI. For the CDR3, the DNA is TGTGCCAGCAGTTTCACAGGGGCGGCAGATCAGCCCCAGCATTTT. This encodes CASSFTGAADQPQHF.

The rearrangement uses TRBV4-1 and TRBJ2-5; no clear D gene. The CDR3 runs to 11 residues. Germline V CDR1 and CDR2: MGHRA, YSYEKL. V dropped 4 bases and J dropped 2 bases, with 2 bases sitting between them. DNA for the CDR3: TGCGCCAGCAGCCTACAAGAGACCCAGTACTTC. It specifies CASSLQETQYF.

The genes are TRBV4-3 and TRBJ1-5; the D gene is possibly TRBD1 (6 bases). Germline lookup yields CDR1 LGHNA and CDR2 YSLEER. The CDR3 has 13 amino acids. Trimming pared 1 base from V and 7 bases from J, leaving 8 bases between. The CDR3 DNA reads TGCGCCAGCAGCCAAGCCCAGGGGCAGCCCCAGCATTTT. Its protein product is CASSQAQGQPQHF.

This chain links TRBV6-6 with TRBJ1-3; TRBD1 agrees at 9 bases. The germline CDR1 and CDR2 sequences are MNHNY and SVGAGI (reference sequence). The CDR3 has 15 residues. V shed 2 bases and J 3 bases; nucleotides not matched to a gene: 2. CDR3 amino acids: CASSYPGQGGNTIYF. The CDR3 bases are TGTGCCAGCAGTTACCCGGGACAGGGTGGAAACACCATATATTTT.

The chain combines TRBV4-1 with TRBJ2-7, with no clear D. Germline-derived CDR1 and CDR2 are MGHRA and YSYEKL. CDR3 length: 18 amino acids. V was cut by 3 bases and J by 2 bases, with 23 bases left in between. Written as DNA, the CDR3 is TGCGCCAGCAGCCAGAAACCCCCAACCGCGGCTACCACCTACGAGCAGTACTTC. Amino acids: CASSQKPPTAATTYEQYF.

This chain links TRBV7-9 with TRBJ2-7; the match to TRBD2 covers 12 bases. Trimming at V came to 5 bases and at J to 1 base, leaving 6 bases not matched to a gene. Germline V gives CDR1 SEHNR, CDR2 FQNEAQ (reference sequence). CDR3 length: 16 amino acids. In DNA form, the CDR3 reads TGTGCCAGCAGCAGGTTTACTAGCGGGAGGTCCTACGAGCAGTACTTC. Encoded protein: CASSRFTSGRSYEQYF. Supplemented by reference TRBV7-9 and TRBJ2-7, the full variable domain reads DTGVSQNPRHKITKRGQNVTFRCDPISEHNRLYWYRQTLGQGPEFLTYFQNEAQLEKSRLLSDRFSAERPKGSFSTLEIQRTEQGDSAMYLCASSRFTSGRSYEQYFGPGTRLTVT.

V is TRBV7-9 and J is TRBJ2-5; a weak D match, TRBD2 (6 bases). The length of the CDR3 is 18 residues. The germline V gene encodes CDR1 SEHNR and CDR2 FQNEAQ (reference sequence). Trimming shortened V by 4 bases and J by 5 bases, and 26 bases separated the two germline ends. This CDR3 is CASSSSPTTFWGEETQYF. The DNA of the CDR3 is TGTGCCAGCAGCTCATCCCCTACCACCTTCTGGGGGGAGGAGACCCAGTACTTC.

The rearrangement uses TRBV19 and TRBJ2-2; weak D call: TRBD1 (6 bases). Germline CDR1 and CDR2: LNHDA and SQIVND (reference sequence). This CDR3 contains 17 residues. The ends were cut back, 5 bases at V and 7 bases at J, with 23 bases in the middle. CDR3 amino acids: CASSAREGVQSIGELFF. The DNA of the CDR3 is TGTGCCAGTAGTGCCCGCGAGGGGGTCCAGAGCATCGGGGAGCTGTTTTTT.

J is TRBJ2-1 and V is TRBV19; TRBD2 agrees at 10 bases. The CDR3 contains 15 residues. Germline CDR1 LNHDA, CDR2 SQIVND (reference sequence). V trimming: 8 bases; J trimming: 1 base; junction bases outside the gene matches: 5. The CDR3 region has the DNA TGTGCCAGTTCACTAGCGGGGAGATCCTACAATGAGCAGTTCTTC. Protein product: CASSLAGRSYNEQFF.

This rearrangement joins TRBV2 to TRBJ1-5; D is perhaps TRBD1 (6 bases). Trimming took 6 bases from V and 3 from J, leaving 15 bases between them. This CDR3 comprises 15 residues. Germline values: CDR1 SNHLY, CDR2 FYNNEI. The CDR3 coding sequence is TGTGCCAGCAGCTCACAGGGAAATAACAATCAGCCCCAGCATTTT. It yields the protein CASSSQGNNNQPQHF.

This clone showed up just once. The chain is built from TRBV11-2 and TRBJ1-4, with D unclear. Between the trimmed V and J ends, which lost 6 bases and 10 bases, there was a span of 9 bases. This CDR3 region has 11 residues. From germline, CDR1 is SGHAT and CDR2 FQNNGV. CDR3 sequence: CASRSSSKLFF. The CDR3 region has the DNA TGTGCCAGCAGGAGTTCTTCAAAACTGTTTTTT.